This T cell receptor beta chain was found in a study of blood T cell repertoires in COVID-19. At the level of the study: T cells, B-cell-depleted T cells, or PBMCs supplied cDNA or gDNA.

TCRdb's table, derived via immunoSEQ multiplex PCR, lists solely in-frame clones and lacks some. In the table there are 98,000 or so clones, about 85% of which are singletons. After removal of 5 bases from V and 4 bases from J, the junction contained 1 base not matched to a gene. CDR1 is ENHRY and CDR2 is SYGVKD in the germline V gene. The CDR3 sequence is 14 residues long. Sequenced material: peripheral blood. The rearrangement uses TRBV10-3 and TRBJ2-5; 13 nucleotides line up with TRBD2. The clonotype comes from a woman in her seventies with acute or convalescent COVID-19. The chain's CDR3 is CAISRTSGRETQYF. CDR3 coding DNA: TGTGCCATCAGTAGGACTAGCGGGAGAGAGACCCAGTACTTC.